Listed here are 21 T cell receptor beta chains from one sample, sequenced in a study of blood T cell repertoires in COVID-19. Only in-frame clones appear in the TCRdb table, and some are missing; sequencing was by immunoSEQ multiplex PCR. The sample shows 20,000 or so clones, around 85% of them seen only once. The sample was peripheral blood. These receptors originate from a man aged 35-49 years with active or convalescent COVID-19.

CDR3 sequence (DNA): TGTGCCAGAAGACCCGACAGGCGGCAGCCTGGAAACACCATATATTTT. It yields the protein CARRPDRRQPGNTIYF. The V call is TRBV5-3, the J call TRBJ1-3; tentatively, D is TRBD1 (6 bases). TRBV5-3 is flagged as an ORF with uncertain function. V was pared by 5 bases and J by 2 bases, with 17 bases between. This CDR3 is built from 16 residues.

The chain combines TRBV4-1 with TRBJ2-7, with TRBD1 matching over 11 bases. CDR1 and CDR2 from the germline V gene are MGHRA and YSYEKL. V lost 4 bases and J lost 7; bases outside the gene matches: 9. This CDR3 has 15 residues. The CDR3 is CASSRGTGGNQEQYF. The DNA for the CDR3 is TGCGCCAGCAGCCGGGGGACAGGGGGTAATCAAGAGCAGTACTTC.

CDR3 DNA sequence: TGTGCCAGCAGCTTCCCTAGGGGGCTGAACACTGAAGCTTTCTTT. Its translation: CASSFPRGLNTEAFF. This chain connects TRBV11-2 to TRBJ1-1; 7 bases are a match to TRBD1. V dropped 3 bases and J dropped 0; count of bases not matched to a gene: 4. CDR1 is SGHAT and CDR2 is FQNNGV in the germline V gene. The CDR3 runs 15 residues.

The chain employs TRBV7-2 and TRBJ1-6; TRBD1 agrees at 7 bases. CDR3 length equals 14 residues. The V gene end was trimmed by 5 bases and the J gene end by 7 bases; junction bases not matched to a gene: 5. Germline values: CDR1 SGHTA, CDR2 FQGNSA. CDR3 region: CASSARDRNSPLHF. CDR3 DNA sequence: TGTGCCAGCAGCGCCCGGGACAGAAATTCACCCCTCCACTTT.

The chain joins TRBV9 to TRBJ1-1; weak D call: TRBD1 (5 bases). Trimming cost V 6 bases and J 1 base, with 13 bases left between them. Germline-derived CDR1 and CDR2 are SGDLS and YYNGEE. This CDR3 is 14 amino acids long. Here the CDR3 DNA reads TGTGCCAGCACCGCGGGGGGTGAGAACACTGAAGCTTTCTTT. Its translation: CASTAGGENTEAFF.

The gene calls are TRBV4-1 and TRBJ1-1; maybe TRBD1 (5 bases). Trimming took 4 bases from V and 1 from J, leaving 10 bases between them. CDR3 length: 14 amino acids. Germline V gene data show CDR1 as MGHRA and CDR2 as YSYEKL. CDR3 nucleotides: TGCGCCAGCAGCCCCGCAGGGAAGAACACTGAAGCTTTCTTT. This translates into CASSPAGKNTEAFF.

This sequence joins TRBV30 and TRBJ1-4; weak D call: TRBD1 (5 bases). The ends were cut back, 2 bases at V and 0 bases at J, with 10 bases in the middle. The CDR3 covers 15 residues. The V gene's germline CDR1 is GTSNPN and CDR2 SVGIG (reference sequence). Here the CDR3 DNA reads TGTGCCTGGAGTAAGGGGTTTTCAACTAATGAAAAACTGTTTTTT. Translated: CAWSKGFSTNEKLFF.

The chain is built from TRBV18 and TRBJ1-2; D possibly corresponds to TRBD1 (5 bases). CDR3 length: 16 amino acids. Between the trimmed V and J ends, which lost 2 bases and 0 bases, there was a span of 13 bases. Germline CDR1 reads KGHSH; CDR2 reads LQKENI. CDR3 nucleotide sequence: TGTGCCAGCTCACCAGGGGGGTCGGCTTCTAACTATGGCTACACCTTC. Encoded protein: CASSPGGSASNYGYTF.

The chain uses TRBV9 and TRBJ1-5; no clear D. The V and J ends lost 2 bases and 5 bases respectively, with 8 bases between them. The V gene's germline CDR1 is SGDLS and CDR2 YYNGEE. CDR3 size: 13 residues. The CDR3 protein is CASSVSPDQPQHF. The CDR3 DNA is TGTGCCAGCAGCGTGTCGCCGGATCAGCCCCAGCATTTT. Full variable domain (outside the CDR3, taken from reference TRBV9 and TRBJ1-5): DSGVTQTPKHLITATGQRVTLRCSPRSGDLSVYWYQQSLDQGLQFLIQYYNGEERAKGNILERFSAQQFPDLHSELNLSSLELGDSALYFCASSVSPDQPQHFGDGTRLSIL.

The chain links TRBV6-1 to TRBJ1-2; 7 bases match TRBD1. The CDR3 covers 15 residues. After removal of 2 bases from V and 2 bases from J, the junction contained 5 bases not matched to a gene. Germline lookup yields CDR1 MNHNS and CDR2 SASEGT. The DNA for the CDR3 is TGTGCCAGCAGTGAATTCCGACAGGGCAACTATGGCTACACCTTC. Protein: CASSEFRQGNYGYTF.

The genes are TRBV27 and TRBJ1-5; TRBD1 aligns across 8 bases. The CDR3 loop spans 13 amino acids. Trimming took 6 bases from V and 9 from J; bases not matched to a gene: 7. Germline V lookup: CDR1 MNHEY, CDR2 SMNVEV (reference sequence). DNA of the CDR3: TGTGCCAGCAGCTGGACAGGGAGTGGGCCCCAGCATTTT. Encoded protein: CASSWTGSGPQHF.

The rearrangement links TRBV2 to TRBJ2-5; 12 bases are shared with TRBD2. The CDR3 contains 15 residues. The V gene end was trimmed by 3 bases and the J gene end by 1 base; junction bases not matched to a gene: 0. The V gene's germline CDR1 is SNHLY and CDR2 FYNNEI. The CDR3 region is CASSETSGGQETQYF. CDR3 sequence (DNA): TGTGCCAGCAGTGAGACTAGCGGGGGCCAAGAGACCCAGTACTTC.

V is TRBV7-2 and J is TRBJ2-5, with TRBD2 identical over 10 bases. The CDR3 has 17 amino acids. J lost 3 bases, V lost 5 bases, and 12 bases had no gene match. Germline values: CDR1 SGHTA, CDR2 FQGNSA. CDR3 nucleotides: TGTGCCAGCAGCCGGACGGTTAGCGGGGGGCTGGAAGAGACCCAGTACTTC. It yields the protein CASSRTVSGGLEETQYF.

The rearrangement joins TRBV19 to TRBJ1-5; possible D gene TRBD1, 6 bases. V lost 8 bases and J lost 6, with 11 bases in between. The CDR3 covers 12 residues. Germline CDR1 reads LNHDA; CDR2 reads SQIVND (reference sequence). This CDR3 is CASSRGSQPQHF. The CDR3, as DNA: TGTGCCAGTTCCAGGGGTAGTCAGCCCCAGCATTTT.

V usage is TRBV6-5 and J usage is TRBJ1-3; D gene uncertain. The germline CDR1 and CDR2 sequences are MNHEY and SVGAGI. Trimming cost V 6 bases and J 0 bases, with 12 bases left between them. This CDR3 comprises 15 residues. For the CDR3, the DNA is TGTGCCAGCAGACGCAGTTTCCGCTCTGGAAACACCATATATTTT. Translated, it gives CASRRSFRSGNTIYF.

This chain uses TRBV5-6 with TRBJ2-3; possible D gene TRBD1, 6 bases. V lost 1 base to trimming and J lost 4 bases, with 13 bases between them. Germline V gene sequence: CDR1 SGHDT, CDR2 YYEEEE. CDR3 size: 15 residues. CDR3 protein: CASSLSGRGSDTQYF. CDR3 DNA: TGTGCCAGCAGCTTGTCGGGCAGGGGCTCAGATACGCAGTATTTT.

This chain joins TRBV6-5 and TRBJ2-7, with a tentative D call TRBD2 (5 bases). CDR1 is MNHEY and CDR2 is SVGAGI in the germline V gene. This CDR3 spans 15 amino acids. V was cut by 5 bases and J by 0 bases, with 14 bases left in between. CDR3 DNA: TGTGCCAGCAGTCCGACTATCGCCAGCTCCTACGAGCAGTACTTC. Its protein is CASSPTIASSYEQYF.

V usage is TRBV19 and J usage is TRBJ2-3, with 7 positions matching TRBD2. Germline CDR1 and CDR2: LNHDA and SQIVND (reference sequence). V lost 3 bases, J lost 3 bases, and 18 bases stayed unmatched. This CDR3 spans 19 amino acids. The CDR3 region is CASSISGVPTRGRTDTQYF. CDR3 nucleotide sequence: TGTGCCAGTAGTATCTCGGGGGTCCCTACGCGGGGGAGGACAGATACGCAGTATTTT.

This chain uses TRBV20-1 with TRBJ1-5; a weak D match, TRBD1 (5 bases). This CDR3 contains 14 residues. The germline V gene has CDR1 DFQATT and CDR2 SNEGSKA (reference sequence). Trimming removed 3 bases at V and 6 bases at J, with 15 bases between. The CDR3 loop is CSASARGGGQPQHF. The CDR3 DNA reads as TGCAGTGCTAGTGCGCGGGGGGGTGGTCAGCCCCAGCATTTT.

The CDR3: CASSPGQGVGYTF. CDR3 bases: TGTGCCAGCTCACCGGGACAGGGGGTTGGCTACACCTTC. The rearrangement joins TRBV18 to TRBJ1-2; TRBD1 matches at 11 bases. This CDR3 region has 13 residues. The V gene's germline CDR1 is KGHSH and CDR2 LQKENI. V trimming: 3 bases; J trimming: 7 bases; junction bases outside the gene matches: 1.

J is TRBJ2-3 and V is TRBV27, with a tentative D call TRBD1 (5 bases). This CDR3 has 14 amino acids. Trimming took off 3 bases at V and 4 bases at J, with 11 bases between the two ends. The germline gives CDR1 MNHEY, CDR2 SMNVEV (reference sequence). CDR3 in DNA: TGTGCCAGCAGTTTGTCAGGGCCCGCAGATACGCAGTATTTT. Translating gives CASSLSGPADTQYF.